The 32 T cell receptor beta chains reported below all come from one sample, sequenced in a study of beta chain features in type 1 diabetes. Their target antigens are unknown. Expressed TCRB transcripts got sequenced, as all isolated RNA was reverse transcribed. Libraries were prepared by immunoSEQ multiplex PCR; TCRdb keeps only in-frame clonotypes and omits some of them. The sample holds about 28,000 clones; less than 70% are singletons and the top ten take approximately 2.5%. Overall study findings and caveats: Among patients with Type 1 diabetes, TCRB CDR3s were moderately but significantly shorter in every one of the four CD4+ subsets.

The sequenced material came from Tregs from blood. The receptor source for this set is a woman aged 25 to 39 with type 1 diabetes.

This clone was seen only a few times. This sequence joins TRBV29-1 and TRBJ1-1; TRBD1 agrees at 8 bases. Germline V gene sequence: CDR1 SQVTM, CDR2 ANQGSEA. The CDR3 runs to 15 residues. V trimming: 3 bases; J trimming: 3 bases; junction bases outside the gene matches: 9. The CDR3 sequence is CSVDGGPDRDTEAFF. CDR3 sequence (DNA): TGCAGCGTTGACGGGGGGCCGGACAGGGACACTGAAGCTTTCTTT. The variable domain in full, completed from reference TRBV29-1 and TRBJ1-1, reads SAVISQKPSRDICQRGTSLTIQCQVDSQVTMMFWYRQQPGQSLTLIATANQGSEATYESGFVIDKFPISRPNLTFSTLTVSNMSPEDSSIYLCSVDGGPDRDTEAFFGQGTRLTVV.

This clone has a handful of counts. The chain links TRBV10-3 to TRBJ2-7; TRBD2 aligns across 12 bases. The CDR3 consists of 13 residues. Per germline, CDR1 ENHRY and CDR2 SYGVKD. With V trimmed by 11 bases and J by 2 bases, 4 bases remained unmatched. The CDR3 DNA reads TGTGCCTCCCGGACTAGCGGGGCCTACGAGCAGTACTTC. The encoded protein is CASRTSGAYEQYF.

The table lists this clone with a few counts. The chain carries TRBV5-1 and TRBJ2-1, with unresolved D. V dropped 4 bases and J dropped 5 bases, with 4 bases sitting between them. Germline CDR1 is SGHRS and CDR2 is YFSETQ. This CDR3 has 11 residues. This CDR3 is CASSPHNEQFF. The CDR3 coding sequence is TGCGCCAGCAGCCCTCACAATGAGCAGTTCTTC.

V and J are TRBV13 and TRBJ2-1, with D possibly matching TRBD1 (6 bases). CDR1 PRHDT and CDR2 FYEKMQ come from the germline V gene (reference sequence). Between the trimmed V and J ends, which lost 5 bases and 2 bases, there was a span of 16 bases. There are 16 residues in the CDR3. CDR3 bases: TGTGCCAGCAGCACCCGACAGGAGAACCCCTACAATGAGCAGTTCTTC. The encoded protein is CASSTRQENPYNEQFF. The whole variable domain, remainder taken from reference TRBV13 and TRBJ2-1, is AAGVIQSPRHLIKEKRETATLKCYPIPRHDTVYWYQQGPGQDPQFLISFYEKMQSDKGSIPDRFSAQQFSDYHSELNMSSLELGDSALYFCASSTRQENPYNEQFFGPGTRLTVL.

There are a few counts of this clone. This chain uses TRBV19 with TRBJ2-1; TRBD2 matches 8 bases. V gave up 3 bases and J gave up 1 base; unmatched junction bases: 2. There are 15 residues in the CDR3. Germline V gene lookup returns CDR1 LNHDA and CDR2 SQIVND (reference sequence). The CDR3 protein is CASSISGISYNEQFF. CDR3 coding DNA: TGTGCCAGTAGTATTAGCGGGATTTCCTACAATGAGCAGTTCTTC.

This chain links TRBV6-1 with TRBJ1-1, with TRBD1 identical over 8 bases. The CDR3 has 12 amino acids. The germline V gene has CDR1 MNHNS and CDR2 SASEGT. V was clipped by 4 bases and J by 5 bases; unmatched bases: 0. As DNA, the CDR3 is TGTGCCAGCAGTGGGACAGGGACTGAAGCTTTCTTT. Residues: CASSGTGTEAFF.

V and J are TRBV27 and TRBJ2-1; D possibly corresponds to TRBD1 (5 bases). Germline lookup yields CDR1 MNHEY and CDR2 SMNVEV (reference sequence). This CDR3 has 15 amino acids. V was cut by 5 bases and J by 3 bases, with 14 bases left in between. The CDR3 spells CASSPRVGFYNEQFF. For the CDR3, the DNA is TGTGCCAGCAGTCCCAGGGTGGGTTTCTACAATGAGCAGTTCTTC.

V is TRBV19 and J is TRBJ2-2, with 9 bases that match TRBD1. V dropped 4 bases and J dropped 1; count of bases not matched to a gene: 1. Looked up from germline, CDR1 is LNHDA and CDR2 is SQIVND (reference sequence). The CDR3 extends over 15 amino acids. CDR3 amino acids: CASSTGQGNTGELFF. The CDR3 DNA reads TGTGCCAGTAGTACGGGACAGGGGAACACCGGGGAGCTGTTTTTT.

In its sample, this clone was seen a few times. The chain recombines TRBV6-1 with TRBJ2-7; D perhaps matches TRBD2 (5 bases). V lost 3 bases, J lost 1 base, and 10 bases lay in between. The CDR3 is made up of 14 amino acids. Germline CDR1 and CDR2: MNHNS and SASEGT. CDR3 amino acids: CASSDWAGSYEQYF. CDR3 coding DNA: TGTGCCAGCAGTGACTGGGCGGGTTCCTACGAGCAGTACTTC.

V is TRBV28 and J is TRBJ1-1; possibly TRBD1 for D (5 bases). CDR3 length: 15 residues. The V and J ends lost 2 bases and 5 bases respectively, with 15 bases between them. In germline, CDR1 is MDHEN, CDR2 SYDVKM. The CDR3 region is CASSLSFGGITEAFF. DNA for the CDR3: TGTGCCAGCAGTTTAAGTTTTGGGGGGATAACTGAAGCTTTCTTT.

V usage is TRBV25-1 and J usage is TRBJ2-1; tentatively, D is TRBD1 (5 bases). Trimming cost V 2 bases and J 6 bases, with 5 bases left between them. Germline V gene lookup returns CDR1 MGHDK and CDR2 SYGVNS. The CDR3 sequence is 12 residues long. The CDR3 here is CASSEQGNEQFF. The CDR3 DNA follows: TGTGCCAGCAGTGAACAGGGCAATGAGCAGTTCTTC. Drawing the rest from reference TRBV25-1 and TRBJ2-1, the complete variable domain is EADIYQTPRYLVIGTGKKITLECSQTMGHDKMYWYQQDPGMELHLIHYSYGVNSTEKGDLSSESTVSRIRTEHFPLTLESARPSHTSQYLCASSEQGNEQFFGPGTRLTVL.

In DNA form, the CDR3 reads TGTGCCTGGAGTGTACGGGGGGGGACAGGGCGAGCTTTCTTT. Translation: CAWSVRGGTGRAFF. V is TRBV30 and J is TRBJ1-1, with 9 nucleotides matching TRBD1. Germline V gives CDR1 GTSNPN, CDR2 SVGIG (reference sequence). The CDR3 has 14 residues. V shed 0 bases and J 10 bases; nucleotides not matched to a gene: 9.

As to this clone: A read error may produce the germline difference seen at one junction end. The chain recombines TRBV5-4 with TRBJ2-2; 9 nucleotides align to TRBD2. The CDR3 is 15 amino acids. Per the germline V gene, CDR1 is SGHNT and CDR2 is YYREEE (reference sequence). CDR3 nucleotide sequence: TGTGCCAACAGCTTGGCGGGAGGGCCAGGCGGGGAGCTGTTTTTT. Its protein product is CANSLAGGPGGELFF.

This sequence joins TRBV5-1 and TRBJ2-2; D gene ambiguous. Trimming took 1 base from V and 5 from J, leaving 12 bases between them. Germline V lookup: CDR1 SGHRS, CDR2 YFSETQ. The CDR3 spans 15 residues. The CDR3 nucleotides read TGCGCCAGCAGCTTGACTACCGTAGGAACCGGGGAGCTGTTTTTT. Translated: CASSLTTVGTGELFF.

A few counts support this clone. The rearrangement uses TRBV19 and TRBJ2-7; possible D gene TRBD2, 7 bases. V gave up 5 bases and J gave up 3 bases, with 17 bases separating them. CDR1 is LNHDA, CDR2 SQIVND, per germline (reference sequence). The CDR3 runs 15 residues. CDR3 sequence reads: CASSALGGRLYEQYF. CDR3 nucleotide sequence: TGTGCCAGTAGTGCCCTCGGGGGGCGACTCTACGAGCAGTACTTC.

To note about this clone: One end of the junction does not line up with germline, which may come from a read error. This chain uses TRBV6-1 with TRBJ2-2; TRBD2 aligns across 10 bases. The CDR3 is 15 amino acids. CDR1 and CDR2 from the germline V gene are MNHNS and SASEGT. The CDR3 protein is CASSEALAGDGKLFF. The CDR3, as DNA: TGTGCCAGCAGTGAAGCTCTAGCGGGAGACGGGAAGCTGTTTTTT.

V is TRBV15 and J is TRBJ2-2; 7 positions agree with TRBD2. Germline V gene lookup returns CDR1 LNHNV and CDR2 YYDKDF (reference sequence). Unmatched junction bases numbered 7, after V lost 0 bases and J lost 3 bases. CDR3 size: 17 residues. The CDR3 region has the DNA TGTGCCACCAGCAGAGATCGGTGGGGGGGAGACACCGGGGAGCTGTTTTTT. This translates into CATSRDRWGGDTGELFF.

V gene TRBV7-3 combines with J gene TRBJ1-5; TRBD1 matches at 7 bases. Losses at the gene ends were 4 bases for V and 2 bases for J; bases not matched to a gene: 2. The CDR3 totals 14 residues. The V gene's germline CDR1 is SGHTA and CDR2 FQGTGA. CDR3 DNA sequence: TGTGCCAGCAGCTCCGACAGGGGCAATCAGCCCCAGCATTTT. Protein sequence: CASSSDRGNQPQHF.

The chain couples TRBV7-9 to TRBJ2-1, with TRBD2 identical over 11 bases. Germline V gene sequence: CDR1 SEHNR, CDR2 FQNEAQ (reference sequence). The length of the CDR3 is 15 residues. The V and J ends lost 5 bases and 7 bases, in that order; junction bases with no gene match: 7. The CDR3 nucleotides read TGTGCCAGCAGCCCAAGGACTAGCGGGCCAAATGAGCAGTTCTTC. As protein: CASSPRTSGPNEQFF.

Here the CDR3 reads CASSIEGETQYF. The CDR3 nucleotides read TGTGCCAGTAGTATTGAGGGAGAGACCCAGTACTTC. The genes are TRBV19 and TRBJ2-5; D perhaps matches TRBD2 (5 bases). Trimming removed 3 bases at V and 4 bases at J, with 6 bases between. CDR3 length: 12 amino acids. The germline gives CDR1 LNHDA, CDR2 SQIVND (reference sequence).

This clone was detected a few times. The chain has TRBV19 and TRBJ2-5; D is possibly TRBD2 (5 bases). Germline V CDR1 and CDR2: LNHDA, SQIVND (reference sequence). The CDR3 is made up of 13 amino acids. Trimming left V 4 bases short and J 0 bases short, with 6 bases between. Written as DNA, the CDR3 is TGTGCCAGTAGTAAGGAGGACCAAGAGACCCAGTACTTC. Translation gives CASSKEDQETQYF.

This sequence joins TRBV28 and TRBJ1-5; 10 bases line up with TRBD1. The germline gives CDR1 MDHEN, CDR2 SYDVKM. Germline trimming cut 6 bases from V and 9 bases from J; bases unmatched to any gene: 5. There are 13 residues in the CDR3. CDR3 in DNA: TGTGCCAGCAGCTGGGACAGGGGTCGGCCCCAGCATTTT. This codes for CASSWDRGRPQHF.

V usage is TRBV21-1 and J usage is TRBJ2-3; TRBD2 reflects the table's D call only, with no check against the DNA. TRBV21-1 is reported as a pseudogene. The CDR3 runs to 15 residues. CDR3 bases: TGTGCCAGCAGCACGGGTAGCGTTAGCACAGATACGCAGTATTTT. This codes for CASSTGSVSTDTQYF.

In this sample, this clone turned up a few times. The chain joins TRBV6-6 to TRBJ2-1, with 8 bases that match TRBD1. The CDR3 consists of 15 residues. Per the germline V gene, CDR1 is MNHNY and CDR2 is SVGAGI (reference sequence). Trimming took 0 bases from V and 6 from J; bases not matched to a gene: 4. The CDR3 loop is CASSYSLTGVNEQFF. In DNA form, the CDR3 reads TGTGCCAGCAGTTACTCACTGACAGGGGTCAATGAGCAGTTCTTC.

CDR3 amino acids: CASSEVAGEYNEQFF. In DNA, the CDR3 is TGTGCCAGCAGTGAAGTAGCGGGGGAATACAATGAGCAGTTCTTC. The chain recombines TRBV6-1 with TRBJ2-1, with TRBD2 matching 9 bases. J was trimmed by 4 bases and V by 1 base; bases with no gene match: 2. Germline V CDR1 and CDR2: MNHNS, SASEGT. The CDR3 is 15 residues long.

The V and J genes are TRBV7-3 and TRBJ2-7, with 8 bases that match TRBD2. Germline V CDR1 and CDR2: SGHTA, FQGTGA. The J segment lost 6 bases and the V segment lost 5 bases, leaving 9 bases of the junction unmatched. The CDR3 has 14 residues. The CDR3 nucleotides read TGTGCCAGCAGCAGGGGGACTAGGGTCTCCGAGCAGTACTTC. Translation: CASSRGTRVSEQYF.

This rearrangement joins TRBV27 to TRBJ1-2; TRBD1 agrees at 9 bases. The CDR3 is 15 amino acids. Germline V gene sequence: CDR1 MNHEY, CDR2 SMNVEV (reference sequence). V dropped 6 bases and J dropped 8; count of bases not matched to a gene: 13. CDR3 nucleotides: TGTGCCAGCAGACCGGGACAGGGAGACGGAGGCGGCTACACCTTC. This codes for CASRPGQGDGGGYTF.

This chain connects TRBV19 to TRBJ1-2, with a tentative D call TRBD1 (6 bases). CDR3 length: 15 residues. CDR1 is LNHDA and CDR2 is SQIVND in the germline V gene (reference sequence). The V end lost 7 bases, the J end lost 2 bases, and 17 bases lay between the germline ends. The CDR3 DNA is TGTGCCAGTATGGTAACGGGGGGCGAGAACTATGGCTACACCTTC. This encodes CASMVTGGENYGYTF.

The chain couples TRBV18 to TRBJ1-1; D unclear. The V gene lost 3 bases and the J gene lost 1 base, with 3 bases spanning the gap. Germline CDR1 KGHSH, CDR2 LQKENI. This CDR3 region has 12 residues. Written as DNA, the CDR3 is TGTGCCAGCTCACCGAGGAACACTGAAGCTTTCTTT. The encoded protein is CASSPRNTEAFF.

The genes are TRBV5-1 and TRBJ2-1; 11 nucleotides line up with TRBD2. Germline V lookup: CDR1 SGHRS, CDR2 YFSETQ. The V gene end was trimmed by 5 bases and the J gene end by 7 bases; junction bases not matched to a gene: 11. The CDR3 totals 16 residues. CDR3 protein: CASRLAGDVASNEQFF. In nucleotides, the CDR3 is TGCGCCAGCAGACTAGCGGGAGACGTCGCCTCAAATGAGCAGTTCTTC.

The gene calls are TRBV10-2 and TRBJ2-1; 14 nucleotides agree with TRBD2. V shed 5 bases and J 8 bases; nucleotides not matched to a gene: 8. Germline CDR1 WSHSY, CDR2 SAAADI. This CDR3 contains 16 residues. The CDR3 loop reads CASSSKGTSGSYEQFF. The CDR3 DNA reads as TGCGCCAGCAGTTCCAAGGGGACTAGCGGGAGCTATGAGCAGTTCTTC.

The V gene is TRBV5-1, the J gene TRBJ2-1; 12 bases line up with TRBD2. CDR3 size: 17 residues. V was pared by 0 bases and J by 7 bases, with 8 bases of the junction left unmatched. Germline V CDR1 and CDR2: SGHRS, YFSETQ. Written as DNA, the CDR3 is TGCGCCAGCAGCTTGGACCTAGCGGGAGGGCCGTATAATGAGCAGTTCTTC. Translating it yields CASSLDLAGGPYNEQFF.